This T cell receptor (beta chain) was retrieved from a study of blood T cell repertoires in COVID-19. Deletions cut 4 bases from V and 7 bases from J, with 8 bases between. Germline lookup yields CDR1 SGHDT and CDR2 YYEEEE. CDR3 size: 11 residues. The data were produced by immunoSEQ multiplex PCR, yet TCRdb's version contains in-frame clones alone and is incomplete. The table has approximately 180,000 clones, approximately 81% seen once. The rearrangement links TRBV5-6 to TRBJ1-1; D remains ambiguous. This TCR derives from a person between 65 and 79 years old with COVID-19, enrolled during active disease. The specimen sequenced was peripheral blood. The CDR3 DNA reads as TGTGCCAGCAGCAGCGACTATGAAGCTTTCTTT. As protein: CASSSDYEAFF.